Each of the 19 T cell receptor beta chains below was sequenced from the same sample in a study of a mutant IDH1 vaccine in newly diagnosed glioma. Time point specified: week 35, safety follow-up. It was 300 ug of mutant IDH1 20-mer peptide that made up each vaccine dose, given with topical imiquimod. Their recognized antigens are unknown. Here immunoSEQ multiplex PCR was the method, and the copy in TCRdb shows in-frame clones only, minus some. Here the sample spans about 64,000 clones, under 85% being singletons. The sample consisted of PBMCs, taken from a glioma patient whose treatment included an IDH1 peptide vaccine. These TCRs come from a middle-aged man with glioma.

The chain combines TRBV11-2 with TRBJ1-6, with D unresolved. V lost 2 bases, J lost 6 bases, and 11 bases lay in between. The CDR3 is 15 residues long. Germline V gene sequence: CDR1 SGHAT, CDR2 FQNNGV. CDR3 sequence (DNA): TGTGCCAGCAGCTTAACGGGTCGGGGTAATTCACCCCTCCACTTT. It specifies CASSLTGRGNSPLHF.

V is TRBV11-3 and J is TRBJ2-7; unclear D gene. V shed 5 bases and J shed 5 bases, with 7 bases lying between them. Germline CDR1 SGHNT, CDR2 YENEEA. The CDR3 extends over 11 amino acids. The CDR3 region is CASSTGHEQYF. The DNA of the CDR3 is TGTGCCAGCAGCACCGGGCACGAGCAGTACTTC. The entire variable domain, with the rest obtained from reference TRBV11-3 and TRBJ2-7, is as follows: EAGVVQSPRYKIIEKKQPVAFWCNPISGHNTLYWYLQNLGQGPELLIRYENEEAVDDSQLPKDRFSAERLKGVDSTLKIQPAELGDSAVYLCASSTGHEQYFGPGTRLTVT.

The V and J genes are TRBV6-6 and TRBJ1-1, with D perhaps matching TRBD1 (5 bases). The CDR3 covers 14 residues. V was trimmed by 6 bases and J by 0 bases, leaving 11 bases between them. The germline V gene encodes CDR1 MNHNY and CDR2 SVGAGI (reference sequence). The CDR3 here is CASRAGGVNTEAFF. DNA of the CDR3: TGTGCCAGCAGGGCTGGGGGGGTGAACACTGAAGCTTTCTTT.

Of note for this clone: An end of the junction differs from the germline gene, which may be a read error. This chain joins TRBV7-7 and TRBJ2-6, with TRBD1 matching over 7 bases. This CDR3 spans 18 amino acids. CDR1 and CDR2 from the germline V gene are SSHAT and FNYEAQ (reference sequence). CDR3 loop: CASSLTRQGVAGANVLTF. The CDR3 coding sequence is TGTGCTAGCAGCCTGACCCGACAGGGAGTTGCTGGGGCCAACGTCCTGACTTTC.

The chain joins TRBV9 to TRBJ2-2, with D perhaps matching TRBD2 (7 bases). This CDR3 has 16 residues. Germline CDR1 is SGDLS and CDR2 is YYNGEE. The V end was cut by 0 bases, the J end by 7 bases, with 16 bases between. The chain's CDR3 is CASSVGGGGGDGELFF. CDR3 coding DNA: TGTGCCAGCAGCGTAGGTGGGGGGGGCGGTGACGGGGAGCTGTTTTTT. The entire variable domain, with the rest obtained from reference TRBV9 and TRBJ2-2, is as follows: DSGVTQTPKHLITATGQRVTLRCSPRSGDLSVYWYQQSLDQGLQFLIQYYNGEERAKGNILERFSAQQFPDLHSELNLSSLELGDSALYFCASSVGGGGGDGELFFGEGSRLTVL.

This chain uses TRBV5-5 with TRBJ1-2, with 9 positions matching TRBD1. Trimming removed 2 bases from V and 1 base from J; junction bases left unmatched: 3. CDR1 SGHKS and CDR2 YYEKEE come from the germline V gene (reference sequence). CDR3 size: 15 residues. CDR3 protein: CASSFRDRVNYGYTF. As DNA, the CDR3 is TGTGCCAGCAGCTTCCGGGACAGGGTTAACTATGGCTACACCTTC.

This clone was observed a single time. This chain uses TRBV10-2 with TRBJ2-5, with a weak D call TRBD1 (6 bases). Germline CDR1 is WSHSY and CDR2 is SAAADI. V was pared by 2 bases and J by 5 bases, with 12 bases between. CDR3 length: 14 residues. The CDR3 is CASSEQGQGETQYF. The CDR3 DNA is TGCGCCAGCAGTGAGCAGGGTCAGGGGGAGACCCAGTACTTC.

This chain uses TRBV10-3 with TRBJ1-2; TRBD1 might be the D (6 bases). Between the trimmed V and J ends, which lost 0 bases and 2 bases, there was a span of 13 bases. Germline CDR1 and CDR2: ENHRY and SYGVKD. This CDR3 contains 16 residues. CDR3 protein: CAISESSGQGNYGYTF. The DNA of the CDR3 is TGTGCCATCAGTGAGTCTTCTGGGCAGGGGAACTATGGCTACACCTTC.

This chain connects TRBV25-1 to TRBJ1-1, with D possibly matching TRBD1 (6 bases). Germline CDR1 MGHDK, CDR2 SYGVNS. The CDR3 extends over 14 amino acids. V dropped 4 bases and J dropped 4 bases, with 13 bases sitting between them. DNA for the CDR3: TGTGCCAGCAGTGTGGGGGGCTTCGGCACTGAAGCTTTCTTT. It codes for CASSVGGFGTEAFF. Full variable domain (remainder filled in from reference TRBV25-1 and TRBJ1-1): EADIYQTPRYLVIGTGKKITLECSQTMGHDKMYWYQQDPGMELHLIHYSYGVNSTEKGDLSSESTVSRIRTEHFPLTLESARPSHTSQYLCASSVGGFGTEAFFGQGTRLTVV.

The CDR3 loop is CASSPQGSDGYTF. The CDR3 DNA follows: TGTGCCAGCAGTCCACAGGGATCGGATGGCTACACCTTC. The V call is TRBV27, the J call TRBJ1-2, with TRBD1 as a possible D gene (6 bases). Germline CDR1 MNHEY, CDR2 SMNVEV (reference sequence). V shed 5 bases and J shed 6 bases, with 13 bases lying between them. CDR3 length: 13 amino acids.

The count of this clone is one. V usage is TRBV30 and J usage is TRBJ1-1; D is ambiguous. The CDR3 is made up of 12 amino acids. CDR1 is GTSNPN, CDR2 SVGIG, per germline (reference sequence). V shed 1 base and J shed 0 bases, with 3 bases lying between them. The CDR3: CAWSGMNTEAFF. DNA for the CDR3: TGTGCCTGGAGTGGAATGAACACTGAAGCTTTCTTT.

This clone has a single count. The rearrangement joins TRBV9 to TRBJ2-2; either TRBD1 or TRBD2 may fit D (6 bases each). The CDR3 has 15 residues. Trimming removed 4 bases at V and 5 bases at J, with 15 bases between. Looked up from germline, CDR1 is SGDLS and CDR2 is YYNGEE. The CDR3 DNA reads TGTGCCAGCAGCCCTGGGGGGCGTTGGACCGGGGAGCTGTTTTTT. Protein product: CASSPGGRWTGELFF.

This sequence joins TRBV2 and TRBJ2-5, with a possible D match to TRBD1 (6 bases). This CDR3 region has 13 residues. The germline CDR1 and CDR2 sequences are SNHLY and FYNNEI. V was cut by 10 bases and J by 3 bases, with 15 bases left in between. CDR3: CATGRDNEETQYF. The DNA of the CDR3 is TGTGCCACAGGACGGGACAACGAAGAGACCCAGTACTTC.

The chain is built from TRBV30 and TRBJ1-5; D is perhaps TRBD1 (6 bases). The CDR3 spans 14 residues. V shed 2 bases and J shed 7 bases, with 15 bases lying between them. Germline CDR1 and CDR2: GTSNPN and SVGIG (reference sequence). The DNA of the CDR3 is TGTGCCTGGAGTCTAGGGGGGGTTGGGCAGCCCCAGCATTTT. Protein: CAWSLGGVGQPQHF.

This clone has a single count. J is TRBJ1-2 and V is TRBV5-1, with TRBD1 matching over 9 bases. V lost 5 bases and J lost 3; bases outside the gene matches: 8. There are 15 residues in the CDR3. Per the germline V gene, CDR1 is SGHRS and CDR2 is YFSETQ. CDR3 in amino acids: CASRNNTGGYYGYTF. CDR3 nucleotides: TGCGCCAGCAGAAATAATACAGGGGGCTACTATGGCTACACCTTC. The full variable domain, its missing parts supplied by reference TRBV5-1 and TRBJ1-2, is KAGVTQTPRYLIKTRGQQVTLSCSPISGHRSVSWYQQTPGQGLQFLFEYFSETQRNKGNFPGRFSGRQFSNSRSEMNVSTLELGDSALYLCASRNNTGGYYGYTFGSGTRLTVV.

This CDR3 reads CASSLNQAFYGYTF. Here the CDR3 DNA reads TGTGCCAGCAGCCTGAATCAGGCGTTCTATGGCTACACCTTC. The chain links TRBV6-1 to TRBJ1-2; D not resolved. Trimming removed 6 bases from V and 4 bases from J, with 15 bases in between. The germline V gene has CDR1 MNHNS and CDR2 SASEGT. This CDR3 region has 14 residues.

The J gene is TRBJ2-7, the V gene TRBV4-2; the D is unclear. The CDR3 covers 14 residues. Trimming took off 1 base at V and 2 bases at J, with 9 bases between the two ends. Per germline, CDR1 LGHNA and CDR2 YNFKEQ. CDR3 nucleotides: TGTGCCAGCAGCCAAGCTCGCGACCCCTACGAGCAGTACTTC. Translated, it gives CASSQARDPYEQYF.

V and J are TRBV14 and TRBJ2-7; D not certain. Per the germline V gene, CDR1 is SGHDN and CDR2 is FVKESK. CDR3 length: 12 residues. V was shortened by 1 base and J by 5 bases, with 6 bases between the two germline ends. This chain's CDR3 is CASSQGSDEQYF. In DNA, the CDR3 is TGTGCCAGCAGCCAAGGGTCGGACGAGCAGTACTTC.

The chain couples TRBV4-3 to TRBJ1-1; D is unresolved. The CDR3 sequence is 11 residues long. Trimming removed 6 bases at V and 8 bases at J, with 10 bases between. CDR1 and CDR2 (germline): LGHNA, YSLEER. The CDR3 region has the DNA TGCGCCAGCAGTCATTTAGGAGAAGCTTTCTTT. Protein product: CASSHLGEAFF.